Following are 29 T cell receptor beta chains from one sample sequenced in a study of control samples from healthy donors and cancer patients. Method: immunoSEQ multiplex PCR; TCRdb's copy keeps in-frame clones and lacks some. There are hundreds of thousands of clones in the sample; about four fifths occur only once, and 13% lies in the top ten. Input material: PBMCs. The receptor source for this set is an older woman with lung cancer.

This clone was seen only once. CDR3 DNA: TGCGCCAGCAGCGCGGGACAGGCGAACACTGAAGCTTTCTTT. The encoded protein is CASSAGQANTEAFF. J is TRBJ1-1 and V is TRBV5-1, with TRBD1 identical over 8 bases. V lost 4 bases, J lost 1 base, and 3 bases stayed unmatched. In germline, CDR1 is SGHRS, CDR2 YFSETQ. CDR3 length equals 14 residues.

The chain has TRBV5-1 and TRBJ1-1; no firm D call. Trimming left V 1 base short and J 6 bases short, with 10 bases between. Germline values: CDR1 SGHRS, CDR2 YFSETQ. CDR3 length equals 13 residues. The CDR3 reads CASSLPGLPEAFF. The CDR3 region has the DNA TGCGCCAGCAGCTTGCCGGGCTTACCTGAAGCTTTCTTT.

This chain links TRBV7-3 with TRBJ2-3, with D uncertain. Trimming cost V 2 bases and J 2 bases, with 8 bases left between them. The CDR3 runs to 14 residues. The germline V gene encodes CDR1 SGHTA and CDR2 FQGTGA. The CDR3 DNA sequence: TGTGCCAGCAGCTTAGACCACTCCACAGATACGCAGTATTTT. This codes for CASSLDHSTDTQYF. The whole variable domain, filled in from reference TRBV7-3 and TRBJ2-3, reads GAGVSQTPSNKVTEKGKYVELRCDPISGHTALYWYRQSLGQGPEFLIYFQGTGAADDSGLPNDRFFAVRPEGSVSTLKIQRTERGDSAVYLCASSLDHSTDTQYFGPGTRLTVL.

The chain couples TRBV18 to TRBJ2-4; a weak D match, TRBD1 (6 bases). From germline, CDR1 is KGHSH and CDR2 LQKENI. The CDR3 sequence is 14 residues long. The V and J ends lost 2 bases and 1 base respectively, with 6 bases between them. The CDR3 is CASSPTGAKNIQYF. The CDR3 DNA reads TGTGCCAGCTCACCAACAGGGGCCAAAAACATTCAGTACTTC.

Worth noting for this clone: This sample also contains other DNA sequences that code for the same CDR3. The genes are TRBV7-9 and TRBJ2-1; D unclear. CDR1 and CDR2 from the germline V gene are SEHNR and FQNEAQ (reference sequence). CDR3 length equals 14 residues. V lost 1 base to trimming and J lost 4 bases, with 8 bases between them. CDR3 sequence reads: CASSLGGSYNEQFF. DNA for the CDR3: TGTGCCAGCAGCTTAGGTGGCAGTTACAATGAGCAGTTCTTC. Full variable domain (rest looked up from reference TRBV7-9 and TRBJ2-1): DTGVSQNPRHKITKRGQNVTFRCDPISEHNRLYWYRQTLGQGPEFLTYFQNEAQLEKSRLLSDRFSAERPKGSFSTLEIQRTEQGDSAMYLCASSLGGSYNEQFFGPGTRLTVL.

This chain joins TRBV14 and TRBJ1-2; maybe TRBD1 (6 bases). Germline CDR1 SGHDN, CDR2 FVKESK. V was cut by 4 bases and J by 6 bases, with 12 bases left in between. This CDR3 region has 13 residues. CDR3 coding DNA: TGTGCCAGCAGCCGCGGGGGCACCGATGGCTACACCTTC. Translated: CASSRGGTDGYTF.

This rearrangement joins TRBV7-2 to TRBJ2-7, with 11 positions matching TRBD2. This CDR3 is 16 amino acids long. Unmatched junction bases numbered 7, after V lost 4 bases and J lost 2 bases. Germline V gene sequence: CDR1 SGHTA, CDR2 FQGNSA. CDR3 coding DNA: TGTGCCAGCAGCTCCTCCCGACTAGCGGGAACCTACGAGCAGTACTTC. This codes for CASSSSRLAGTYEQYF.

CDR3 loop: CASSLDRDTYEQYF. CDR3 nucleotide sequence: TGTGCCAGCAGCCTTGACAGGGACACCTACGAGCAGTACTTC. The rearrangement joins TRBV7-3 to TRBJ2-7, with TRBD1 identical over 7 bases. This CDR3 has 14 amino acids. CDR1 is SGHTA, CDR2 FQGTGA, per germline. Trimming removed 5 bases from V and 2 bases from J; junction bases left unmatched: 6.

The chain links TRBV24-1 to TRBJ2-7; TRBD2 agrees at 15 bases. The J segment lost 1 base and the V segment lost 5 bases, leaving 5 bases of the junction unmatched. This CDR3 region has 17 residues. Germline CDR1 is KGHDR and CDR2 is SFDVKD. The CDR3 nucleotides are TGTGCCACCAGTGGGACCGGGACTAGCGGGAGGTCCTACGAGCAGTACTTC. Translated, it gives CATSGTGTSGRSYEQYF.

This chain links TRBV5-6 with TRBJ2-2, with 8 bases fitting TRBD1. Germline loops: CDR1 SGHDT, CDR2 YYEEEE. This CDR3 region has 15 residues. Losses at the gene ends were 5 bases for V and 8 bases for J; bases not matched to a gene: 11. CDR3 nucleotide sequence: TGTGCCAGCAGGAGAGGACAGGGATTCTCTGGGGAGCTGTTTTTT. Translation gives CASRRGQGFSGELFF.

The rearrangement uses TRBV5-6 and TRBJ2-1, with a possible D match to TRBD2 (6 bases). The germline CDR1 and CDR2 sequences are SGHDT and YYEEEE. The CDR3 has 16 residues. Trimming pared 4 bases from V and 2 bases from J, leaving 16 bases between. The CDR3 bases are TGTGCCAGCAGCGGCGAGCGCGGGATAGCCTACAATGAGCAGTTCTTC. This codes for CASSGERGIAYNEQFF.

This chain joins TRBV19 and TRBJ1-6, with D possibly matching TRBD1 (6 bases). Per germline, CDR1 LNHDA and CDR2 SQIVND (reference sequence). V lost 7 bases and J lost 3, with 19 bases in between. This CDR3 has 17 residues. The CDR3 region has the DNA TGTGCCAGTAAGGAAAAGGGACAAATGATCTATAATTCACCCCTCCACTTT. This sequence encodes CASKEKGQMIYNSPLHF.

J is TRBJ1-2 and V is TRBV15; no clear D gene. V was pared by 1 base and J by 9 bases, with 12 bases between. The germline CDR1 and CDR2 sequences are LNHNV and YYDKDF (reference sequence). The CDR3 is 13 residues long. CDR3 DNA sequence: TGTGCCACCAGCAGAGGGAGCGAAGGCCGCTACACCTTC. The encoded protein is CATSRGSEGRYTF.

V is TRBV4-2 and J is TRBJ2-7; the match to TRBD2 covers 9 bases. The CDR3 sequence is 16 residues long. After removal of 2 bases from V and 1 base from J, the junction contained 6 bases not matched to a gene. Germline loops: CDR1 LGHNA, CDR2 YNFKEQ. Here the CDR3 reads CASSQSGGLASYEQYF. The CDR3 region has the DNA TGTGCCAGCAGCCAAAGCGGTGGACTAGCGTCCTACGAGCAGTACTTC.

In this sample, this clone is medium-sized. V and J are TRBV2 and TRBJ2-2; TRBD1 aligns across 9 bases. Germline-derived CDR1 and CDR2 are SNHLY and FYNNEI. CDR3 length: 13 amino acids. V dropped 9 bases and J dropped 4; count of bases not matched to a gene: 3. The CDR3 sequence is CARQGATTGELFF. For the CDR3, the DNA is TGTGCCAGACAGGGGGCGACCACCGGGGAGCTGTTTTTT. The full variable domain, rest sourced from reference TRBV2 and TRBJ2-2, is EPEVTQTPSHQVTQMGQEVILRCVPISNHLYFYWYRQILGQKVEFLVSFYNNEISEKSEIFDDQFSVERPDGSNFTLKIRSTKLEDSAMYFCARQGATTGELFFGEGSRLTVL.

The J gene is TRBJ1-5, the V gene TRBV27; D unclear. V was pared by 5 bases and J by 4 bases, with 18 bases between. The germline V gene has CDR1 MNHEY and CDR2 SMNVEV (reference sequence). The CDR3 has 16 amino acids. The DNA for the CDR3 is TGTGCCAGCAGTCCCCACGCGACGATTGCAAATCAGCCCCAGCATTTT. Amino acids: CASSPHATIANQPQHF.

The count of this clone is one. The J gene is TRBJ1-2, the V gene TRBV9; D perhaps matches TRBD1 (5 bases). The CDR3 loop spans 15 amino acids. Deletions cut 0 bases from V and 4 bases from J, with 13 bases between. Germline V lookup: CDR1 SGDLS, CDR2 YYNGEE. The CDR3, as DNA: TGTGCCAGCAGCGTAGGGCAGGGAATTCCCTATGGCTACACCTTC. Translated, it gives CASSVGQGIPYGYTF.

The CDR3 DNA reads TGCGCCAGCAGCCGGGAGGCCGGGGAGACCCAGTACTTC. Residues: CASSREAGETQYF. The V call is TRBV5-1, the J call TRBJ2-5; 7 bases agree with TRBD2. V trimming: 4 bases; J trimming: 5 bases; junction bases outside the gene matches: 5. The CDR3 sequence is 13 residues long. Germline CDR1 is SGHRS and CDR2 is YFSETQ.

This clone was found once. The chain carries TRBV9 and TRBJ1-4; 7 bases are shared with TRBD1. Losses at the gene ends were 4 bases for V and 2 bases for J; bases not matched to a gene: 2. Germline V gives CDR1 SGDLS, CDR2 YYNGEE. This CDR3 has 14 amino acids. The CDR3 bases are TGTGCCAGCAGCCTACAGGGGACTAATGAAAAACTGTTTTTT. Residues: CASSLQGTNEKLFF.

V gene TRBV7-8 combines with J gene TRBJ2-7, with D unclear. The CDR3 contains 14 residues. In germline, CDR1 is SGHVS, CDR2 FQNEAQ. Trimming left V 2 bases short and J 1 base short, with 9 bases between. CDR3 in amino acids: CASSLSSGSYEQYF. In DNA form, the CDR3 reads TGTGCCAGCAGCTTATCATCAGGTTCCTACGAGCAGTACTTC.

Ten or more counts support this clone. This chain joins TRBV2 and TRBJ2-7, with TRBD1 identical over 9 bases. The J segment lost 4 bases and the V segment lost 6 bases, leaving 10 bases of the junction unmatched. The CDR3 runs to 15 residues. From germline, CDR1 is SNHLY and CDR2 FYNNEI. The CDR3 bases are TGTGCCAGCAGACCACCGGGACAGGGTTCTTACGAGCAGTACTTC. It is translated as CASRPPGQGSYEQYF.

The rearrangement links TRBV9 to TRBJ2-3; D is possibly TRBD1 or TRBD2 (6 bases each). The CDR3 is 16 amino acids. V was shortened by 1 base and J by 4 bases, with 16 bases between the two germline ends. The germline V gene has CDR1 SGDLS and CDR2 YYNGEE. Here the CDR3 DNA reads TGTGCCAGCAGCGTATTCGCCTCCGGGGGCCCAGATACGCAGTATTTT. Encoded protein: CASSVFASGGPDTQYF.

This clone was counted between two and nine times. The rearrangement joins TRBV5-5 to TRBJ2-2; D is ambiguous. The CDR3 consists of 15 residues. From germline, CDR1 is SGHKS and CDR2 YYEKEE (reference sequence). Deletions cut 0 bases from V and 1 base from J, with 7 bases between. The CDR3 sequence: CASSLGSRNTGELFF. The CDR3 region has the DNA TGTGCCAGCAGCTTGGGGTCTCGGAACACCGGGGAGCTGTTTTTT.

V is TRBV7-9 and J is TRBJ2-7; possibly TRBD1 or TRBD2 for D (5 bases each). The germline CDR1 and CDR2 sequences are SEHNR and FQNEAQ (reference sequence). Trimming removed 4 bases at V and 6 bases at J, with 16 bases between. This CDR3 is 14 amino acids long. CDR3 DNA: TGTGCCAGCAGCTCCCACCGGGGCGGTCTCGAGCAGTACTTC. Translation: CASSSHRGGLEQYF.

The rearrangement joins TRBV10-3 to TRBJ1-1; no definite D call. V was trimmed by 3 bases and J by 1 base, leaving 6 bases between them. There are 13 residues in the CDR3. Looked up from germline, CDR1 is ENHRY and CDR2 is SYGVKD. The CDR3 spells CAISEWGNTEAFF. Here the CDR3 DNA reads TGTGCCATCAGTGAATGGGGGAACACTGAAGCTTTCTTT.

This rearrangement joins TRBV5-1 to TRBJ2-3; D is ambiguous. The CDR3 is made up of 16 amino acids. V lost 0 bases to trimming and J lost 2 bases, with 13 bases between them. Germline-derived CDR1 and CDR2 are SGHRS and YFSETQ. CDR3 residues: CASSLALRDDTDTQYF. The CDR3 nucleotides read TGCGCCAGCAGCTTGGCGCTAAGGGATGACACAGATACGCAGTATTTT.

The CDR3 spells CASRERANEQFF. The DNA for the CDR3 is TGTGCCAGCAGGGAAAGGGCCAATGAGCAGTTCTTC. The chain couples TRBV2 to TRBJ2-1; no definite D call. V lost 6 bases and J 6 bases, leaving 9 bases between the germline ends. CDR3 length: 12 residues. The germline gives CDR1 SNHLY, CDR2 FYNNEI.

CDR3 sequence: CASSSGTIQETQYF. The CDR3 DNA reads TGCGCCAGCAGCTCGGGGACGATCCAAGAGACCCAGTACTTC. The chain combines TRBV5-1 with TRBJ2-5; D might be TRBD1 or TRBD2, each matching 5 bases. The germline CDR1 and CDR2 sequences are SGHRS and YFSETQ. This CDR3 is built from 14 residues. The ends were cut back, 3 bases at V and 1 base at J, with 10 bases in the middle.

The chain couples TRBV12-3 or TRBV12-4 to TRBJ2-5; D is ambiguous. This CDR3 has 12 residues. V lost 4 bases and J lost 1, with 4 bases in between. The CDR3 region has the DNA TGTGCCAGCAGTTCGGTCCAAGAGACCCAGTACTTC. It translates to CASSSVQETQYF.